The 6 T cell receptor beta chains listed next were all sequenced from one sample in a study of cytotoxic CD8 clonotypes in ibrutinib-treated CLL. TCRdb keeps only in-frame clones here, not all; method: immunoSEQ multiplex PCR. The sample has approximately 280,000 clones; 70% to 80% are singletons. The material sequenced was PBMCs, taken at disease progression, from a patient treated with ibrutinib. The receptors stem from a human donor with chronic lymphocytic leukemia.

The chain recombines TRBV5-1 with TRBJ2-2; tentatively, D is TRBD1 (5 bases). The CDR3 has 15 residues. V was cut by 2 bases and J by 1 base, with 9 bases left in between. From germline, CDR1 is SGHRS and CDR2 YFSETQ. CDR3 sequence: CASSFRGLNTGELFF. The CDR3 DNA reads TGCGCCAGCAGCTTTAGGGGTCTGAACACCGGGGAGCTGTTTTTT.

The V and J genes are TRBV27 and TRBJ2-5, with 8 nucleotides matching TRBD2. Germline CDR1 is MNHEY and CDR2 is SMNVEV (reference sequence). After removal of 5 bases from V and 6 bases from J, the junction contained 11 bases not matched to a gene. The CDR3 loop spans 15 amino acids. The CDR3 DNA reads TGTGCCAGCAGTCCCTACAGCGGGAGTCGGCAGACCCAGTACTTC. This translates into CASSPYSGSRQTQYF.

The chain is built from TRBV10-3 and TRBJ2-7, with 7 nucleotides matching TRBD1. The ends lost 2 bases at V and 4 bases at J; junction bases unmatched: 2. This CDR3 comprises 13 residues. CDR1 ENHRY and CDR2 SYGVKD come from the germline V gene. The CDR3 region has the DNA TGTGCCATCAGTGAGCCCAGGGGGTACGAGCAGTACTTC. Translated, it gives CAISEPRGYEQYF.

The chain couples TRBV10-3 to TRBJ2-5; 11 bases fit TRBD1. The CDR3 consists of 15 residues. J gave up 4 bases and V 7 bases, and 8 bases lay outside the gene matches. Germline lookup yields CDR1 ENHRY and CDR2 SYGVKD. This chain's CDR3 is CAIKPGQGALETQYF. CDR3 sequence (DNA): TGTGCCATCAAACCCGGACAGGGGGCTTTAGAGACCCAGTACTTC.

Here the CDR3 reads CASSIDSGRQETQYF. The CDR3 DNA reads as TGTGCCAGCAGCATAGATAGCGGACGCCAAGAGACCCAGTACTTC. The gene calls are TRBV5-6 and TRBJ2-5; possibly TRBD2 for D (6 bases). Trimming shortened V by 4 bases and J by 1 base, and 14 bases separated the two germline ends. The CDR3 contains 15 residues. Germline-derived CDR1 and CDR2 are SGHDT and YYEEEE.

This chain uses TRBV13 with TRBJ1-3; D call uncertain. This CDR3 spans 13 amino acids. Germline CDR1 and CDR2: PRHDT and FYEKMQ (reference sequence). The V end was cut by 1 base, the J end by 3 bases, with 4 bases between. CDR3 DNA: TGTGCCAGCAGCTTAGTGAGTGGAAACACCATATATTTT. This sequence encodes CASSLVSGNTIYF.